The present T cell receptor (beta chain) was sequenced within a study of spatial heterogeneity in lung cancer. Overall study: Each unique TCR and UMI combination was seen more than ten times on average in raw reads. General study results and limits: At resection, ubiquitous expanded tumor TCRs appeared in blood more than at follow-up.

Time point reported: sample taken at primary tumor resection. No cell sorting; template was whole RNA from tumor, lung tissue or PBMC. Germline V lookup: CDR1 SGHTA, CDR2 FQGNSA. V was pared by 1 base and J by 5 bases, with 8 bases of the junction left unmatched. CDR3 size: 17 residues. This clonotype was counted ten times or more. Its antigen is currently unknown. The library protocol tagged each TCR cDNA with a unique molecular identifier. TCRdb reprocessed the 5' RACE reads with MiXCR, giving one entry per CDR3 protein. The sample includes more than 45,000 distinct CDR3 sequences, over 4.5% of them seen just once.

The receptor was isolated from a male donor with early-stage non-small cell lung cancer. The sequenced sample was PBMCs, obtained at surgery. The chain combines TRBV7-2 with TRBJ2-3; TRBD2 aligns across 11 bases. The CDR3 nucleotides read TGTGCCAGCAGCTTAGTGGCTAGCGGGAGGATGCGAGATACGCAGTATTTT. Translating gives CASSLVASGRMRDTQYF.